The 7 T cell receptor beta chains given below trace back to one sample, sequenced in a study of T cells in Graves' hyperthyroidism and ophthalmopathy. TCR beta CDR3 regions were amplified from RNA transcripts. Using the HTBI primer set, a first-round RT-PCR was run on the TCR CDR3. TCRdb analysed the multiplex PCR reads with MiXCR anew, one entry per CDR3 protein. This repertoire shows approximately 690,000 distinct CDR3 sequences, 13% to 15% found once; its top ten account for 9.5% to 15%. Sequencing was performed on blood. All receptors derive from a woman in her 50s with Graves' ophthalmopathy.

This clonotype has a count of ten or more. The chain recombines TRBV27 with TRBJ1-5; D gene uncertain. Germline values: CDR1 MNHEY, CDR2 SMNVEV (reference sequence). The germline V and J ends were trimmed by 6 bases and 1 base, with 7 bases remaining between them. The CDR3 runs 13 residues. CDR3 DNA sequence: TGTGCCAGCAGCTTAGGAAGCAATCAGCCCCAGCATTTT. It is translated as CASSLGSNQPQHF.

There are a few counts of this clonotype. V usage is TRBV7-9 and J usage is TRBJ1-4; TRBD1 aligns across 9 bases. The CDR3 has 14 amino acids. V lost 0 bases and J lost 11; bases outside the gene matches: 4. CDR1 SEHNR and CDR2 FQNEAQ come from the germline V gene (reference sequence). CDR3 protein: CASSLATGGEKLFF. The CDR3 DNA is TGTGCCAGCAGCTTAGCAACAGGGGGCGAGAAACTGTTTTTT.

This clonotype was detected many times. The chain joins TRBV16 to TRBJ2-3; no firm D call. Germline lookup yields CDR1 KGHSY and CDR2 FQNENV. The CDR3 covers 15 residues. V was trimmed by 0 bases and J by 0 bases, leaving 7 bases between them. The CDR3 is CASSQSMRSTDTQYF. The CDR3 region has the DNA TGTGCCAGCAGCCAATCGATGAGGAGCACAGATACGCAGTATTTT.

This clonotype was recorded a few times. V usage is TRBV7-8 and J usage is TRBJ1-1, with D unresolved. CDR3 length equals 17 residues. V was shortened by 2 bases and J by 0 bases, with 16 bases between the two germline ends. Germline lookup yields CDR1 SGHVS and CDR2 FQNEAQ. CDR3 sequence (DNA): TGTGCCAGCAGCTTAATCGTCCGACATGGGATGAACACTGAAGCTTTCTTT. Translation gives CASSLIVRHGMNTEAFF.

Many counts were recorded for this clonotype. CDR3 nucleotides: TGTGCCAGCAGCCCAAAGACAGGGGTCGATACCTATGGCTACACCTTC. This gives the protein CASSPKTGVDTYGYTF. The chain carries TRBV11-3 and TRBJ1-2; 8 nucleotides agree with TRBD1. The CDR3 has 16 amino acids. J was trimmed by 4 bases and V by 5 bases; bases with no gene match: 12. Germline lookup yields CDR1 SGHNT and CDR2 YENEEA. The variable domain in full, completed from reference TRBV11-3 and TRBJ1-2, reads EAGVVQSPRYKIIEKKQPVAFWCNPISGHNTLYWYLQNLGQGPELLIRYENEEAVDDSQLPKDRFSAERLKGVDSTLKIQPAELGDSAVYLCASSPKTGVDTYGYTFGSGTRLTVV.

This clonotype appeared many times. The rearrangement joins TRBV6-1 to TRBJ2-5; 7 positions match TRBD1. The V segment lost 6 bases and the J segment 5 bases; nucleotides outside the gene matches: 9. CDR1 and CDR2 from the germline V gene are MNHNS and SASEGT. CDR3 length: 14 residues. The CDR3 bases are TGTGCCAGCAGCATTAACAGGGGTAGGGAGACCCAGTACTTC. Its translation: CASSINRGRETQYF.

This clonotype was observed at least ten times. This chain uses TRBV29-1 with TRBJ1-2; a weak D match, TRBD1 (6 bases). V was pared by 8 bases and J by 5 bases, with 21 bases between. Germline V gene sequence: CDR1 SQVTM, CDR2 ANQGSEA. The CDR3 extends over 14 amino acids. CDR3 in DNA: TGCAGCATCACTACAGGGTCTGGGGTATATGGCTACACCTTC. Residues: CSITTGSGVYGYTF.